This TCR beta chain was sequenced during a study of T cell clones after liver transplantation. Study-wide background: Liver transplant recipients had immunosuppression withdrawal attempted within 2 years.

Regarding the study as a whole: Circulating graft-donor-reactive CD4 TCRbeta sequences fell significantly post-transplant in 5 of 8 subjects.

Assay used: immunoSEQ multiplex PCR; TCRdb lists only in-frame clones, some missing. In the table there are 35,000 to 45,000 clones, around 84% of which are singletons. About this clone itself: Its specificity is unknown.

This TCR came from a human patient who received a liver transplant. Among the T cells, some may be from the graft donor. Sequencing used CD4+ T cells from blood, obtained 24 months after liver transplant.

CDR3 coding DNA: TGTGCCAGCAGACTAGCGGGAGGTTTCACAGATACGCAGTATTTT. Its translation: CASRLAGGFTDTQYF. The J gene is TRBJ2-3, the V gene TRBV27; 12 bases fit TRBD2. Per germline, CDR1 MNHEY and CDR2 SMNVEV (reference sequence). V trimming: 6 bases; J trimming: 2 bases; junction bases outside the gene matches: 3. This CDR3 has 15 amino acids.